This T cell receptor beta chain was observed in a study of type 1 regulatory T cells. About the research overall: This in vitro CD4 product, T-allo10, is enriched for Tr1 cells and alloantigen-specific.

The CDR3 totals 14 residues. The trim removed 4 bases at V and 2 bases at J, leaving 3 bases unmatched. TCRdb recomputed calls from the reads with MiXCR, one row per CDR3 protein. The data show 75,000 to 100,000 distinct CDR3 sequences, with around 30% seen just once and roughly 2.2% held by the top ten. In regard to this clonotype: A much larger clonotype is one base distant, so this may be a read error.

This sequence was found in a human donor in good health. Material for sequencing was CD4+ T cells, either the whole sample or a sorted fraction (not recorded which). The V and J genes are TRBV12-3 or TRBV12-4 and TRBJ2-7; TRBD1 aligns across 9 bases. The CDR3 DNA follows: TGTGCCAGCAGTTCCAGGACAGGGGCCTACGAGCAGTACTTC. This gives the protein CASSSRTGAYEQYF.